Each of the 10 T cell receptor beta chains below was sequenced from the same sample in a study of vaccination effects on CD4 cells after COVID-19. TCRdb keeps only in-frame clones here, not all; method: immunoSEQ multiplex PCR. The table records more than 35,000 clones, approximately 68% of them present only once. CD4+ T cells specific for antigen were expanded with viral peptide pools by the ViraFEST assay before sequencing. The authors isolated CD4+ T cells after roughly eleven days of culture. The healthy vaccine recipients, who had no prior SARS-CoV-2 infection, showed negative nucleocapsid antibodies. These TCRs' antigens remain unknown. The starting material was CD4+ T cells from PBMCs cultured with HCoV-OC43 spike peptides, obtained before COVID-19 vaccination. Subset denoted: HCoV-OC43 spike overlapping peptide pool stimulation. These receptors originate from a human donor who received a COVID-19 vaccine.

The chain employs TRBV3-1 (or the pseudogene TRBV3-2) and TRBJ2-1, with 9 bases lining up with TRBD2. Unmatched junction bases numbered 10, after V lost 4 bases and J lost 6 bases. This CDR3 region has 16 residues. Per germline, CDR1 LGHDT and CDR2 YNNKEL (reference sequence). The CDR3 here is CASSRSMAGGRNEQFF. As DNA, the CDR3 is TGTGCCAGCAGCCGTTCCATGGCGGGGGGGCGCAATGAGCAGTTCTTC.

This sequence joins TRBV2 and TRBJ2-1, with 11 bases that match TRBD2. Germline values: CDR1 SNHLY, CDR2 FYNNEI. V trimming: 4 bases; J trimming: 13 bases; junction bases outside the gene matches: 15. CDR3 size: 16 residues. CDR3 nucleotide sequence: TGTGCCAGCAGTGTGTTTAGCGGGAGGGCTAGCGGGATCCAGTTCTTC. Residues: CASSVFSGRASGIQFF.

This sequence joins TRBV5-6 and TRBJ1-1; D might be TRBD1 (5 bases). V gave up 5 bases and J gave up 7 bases, with 21 bases separating them. The CDR3 spans 15 residues. Germline lookup yields CDR1 SGHDT and CDR2 YYEEEE. CDR3 nucleotides: TGTGCCAGCAGTCATCCAGTGCGGGGCCGGGGTGAAGCTTTCTTT. Translated: CASSHPVRGRGEAFF.

This clone occurred a few times. V usage is TRBV20-1 and J usage is TRBJ2-1; TRBD2 might be the D (6 bases). In germline, CDR1 is DFQATT, CDR2 SNEGSKA (reference sequence). Deletions cut 3 bases from V and 4 bases from J, with 13 bases between. This CDR3 has 14 amino acids. CDR3 nucleotides: TGCAGTGCTAGTCCGACTAGTGGTTACAATGAGCAGTTCTTC. This gives the protein CSASPTSGYNEQFF.

The V and J genes are TRBV7-9 and TRBJ2-3; D could derive from TRBD1 or TRBD2 (5 bases each). CDR3 length: 18 amino acids. Looked up from germline, CDR1 is SEHNR and CDR2 is FQNEAQ (reference sequence). V gave up 9 bases and J gave up 2 bases, with 27 bases separating them. CDR3 coding DNA: TGTGCCAGGGGCACAGGATCCAGTCTAGCAGGATACACAGATACGCAGTATTTT. This translates into CARGTGSSLAGYTDTQYF.

The rearrangement joins TRBV5-4 to TRBJ1-2, with TRBD1 identical over 7 bases. V trimming: 4 bases; J trimming: 1 base; junction bases outside the gene matches: 4. Looked up from germline, CDR1 is SGHNT and CDR2 is YYREEE (reference sequence). The CDR3 spans 14 residues. For the CDR3, the DNA is TGTGCCAGCAGCCCGGGACAGCGTAACTATGGCTACACCTTC. This sequence encodes CASSPGQRNYGYTF. The full variable domain, with the rest looked up from reference TRBV5-4 and TRBJ1-2, is ETGVTQSPTHLIKTRGQQVTLRCSSQSGHNTVSWYQQALGQGPQFIFQYYREEENGRGNFPPRFSGLQFPNYSSELNVNALELDDSALYLCASSPGQRNYGYTFGSGTRLTVV.

The V and J genes are TRBV16 and TRBJ2-7; possibly TRBD1 or TRBD2 for D (5 bases each). Germline values: CDR1 KGHSY, CDR2 FQNENV. The CDR3 sequence is 14 residues long. Deletions cut 6 bases from V and 1 base from J, with 13 bases between. Here the CDR3 reads CASSPPGRSYEQYF. The DNA of the CDR3 is TGTGCCAGCAGTCCTCCGGGGCGGTCCTACGAGCAGTACTTC.

This clone was seen a single time. The chain combines TRBV19 with TRBJ1-2, with unresolved D. With 1 base removed from V and 0 bases from J, the gap between germline ends came to 6 bases. The CDR3 loop spans 14 amino acids. Germline assignment: CDR1 LNHDA and CDR2 SQIVND (reference sequence). Here the CDR3 reads CASSIVAANYGYTF. The CDR3 DNA reads TGTGCCAGTAGTATAGTGGCAGCTAACTATGGCTACACCTTC.

This chain uses TRBV4-1 with TRBJ1-4, with D possibly TRBD1 on 6 matching bases. Germline CDR1 is MGHRA and CDR2 is YSYEKL. V was clipped by 1 base and J by 8 bases, with 14 bases between them. This CDR3 spans 15 amino acids. The DNA of the CDR3 is TGCGCCAGCAGCCAAGTCGGGACACGTTGGGAAAAACTGTTTTTT. The encoded protein is CASSQVGTRWEKLFF.

This sequence joins TRBV15 and TRBJ1-6; D is unclear. This CDR3 comprises 17 residues. The germline V and J ends were trimmed by 1 base and 5 bases, with 15 bases remaining between them. Germline loops: CDR1 LNHNV, CDR2 YYDKDF (reference sequence). For the CDR3, the DNA is TGTGCCACCAGCAGAGGAGCAGGCGGCCGCAATAATTCACCCCTCCACTTT. Translating it yields CATSRGAGGRNNSPLHF.